Included here is one T cell receptor (beta chain) sequence, with context. Both 60 Vbeta primers and 13 Jbeta primers went into the PCR. TCRdb's table, derived via immunoSEQ multiplex PCR, lists solely in-frame clones and lacks some. The sample carries more than 100,000 clones, roughly 80% recorded once. These data belong to a study of cytomegalovirus exposure and HLA in healthy donors. CDR1 and CDR2 from the germline V gene are MDHEN and SYDVKM. The CDR3 runs to 13 residues. V was trimmed by 6 bases and J by 8 bases, leaving 16 bases between them. Sample: PBMCs. The V gene is TRBV28, the J gene TRBJ1-2, with TRBD1 as a possible D gene (5 bases). This sequence was found in a young man in good health and CMV-seronegative. The CDR3 coding sequence is TGTGCCAGCAGGGGGCAGGAGCCCAAAGGCTACACCTTC. Protein sequence: CASRGQEPKGYTF.